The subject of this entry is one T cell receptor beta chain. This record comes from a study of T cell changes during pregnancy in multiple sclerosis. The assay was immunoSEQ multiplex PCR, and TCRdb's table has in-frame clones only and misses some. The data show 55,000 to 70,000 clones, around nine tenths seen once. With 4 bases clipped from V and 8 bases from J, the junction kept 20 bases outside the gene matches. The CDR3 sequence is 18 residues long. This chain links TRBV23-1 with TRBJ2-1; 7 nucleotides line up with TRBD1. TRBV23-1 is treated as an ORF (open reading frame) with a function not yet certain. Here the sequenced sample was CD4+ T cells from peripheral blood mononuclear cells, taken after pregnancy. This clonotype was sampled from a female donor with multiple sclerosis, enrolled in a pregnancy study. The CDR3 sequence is CASSLVAQGRRIVDEQFF. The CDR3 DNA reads TGCGCCAGCAGTCTCGTAGCACAGGGGCGTCGCATCGTCGATGAGCAGTTCTTC.